This TCR beta chain was identified in a study of blood T cell repertoires in COVID-19. Generated by immunoSEQ multiplex PCR, the TCRdb table keeps only in-frame clones and is missing some. The sample has 200,000 or so clones, roughly nine tenths seen once. CDR1 is SGHVS and CDR2 is FQNEAQ in the germline V gene. V was trimmed by 2 bases and J by 3 bases, leaving 17 bases between them. This CDR3 has 16 residues. The source of this sequence is a man aged 65 to 85 with acute or convalescent COVID-19. Material for sequencing was peripheral blood. This chain links TRBV7-8 with TRBJ2-7; TRBD2 might be the D (5 bases). The CDR3 sequence is CASSLIIRGPLYEQYF. In DNA, the CDR3 is TGTGCCAGCAGCTTAATTATTAGAGGGCCGCTCTACGAGCAGTACTTC.